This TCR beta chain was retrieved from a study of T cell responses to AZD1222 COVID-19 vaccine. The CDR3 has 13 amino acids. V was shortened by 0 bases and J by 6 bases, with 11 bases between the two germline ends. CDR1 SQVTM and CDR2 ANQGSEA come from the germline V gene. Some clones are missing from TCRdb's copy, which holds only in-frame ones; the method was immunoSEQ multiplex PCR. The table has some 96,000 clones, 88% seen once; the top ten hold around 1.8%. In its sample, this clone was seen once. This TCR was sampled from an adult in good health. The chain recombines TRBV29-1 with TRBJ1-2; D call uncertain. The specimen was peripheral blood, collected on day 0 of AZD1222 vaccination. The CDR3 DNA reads TGCAGCGTTGAAGAACGGGAAGAGAATGGCTACACCTTC. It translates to CSVEEREENGYTF.